Each of the 12 T cell receptor beta chains below was sequenced from the same sample in a study of blood T cell repertoires in COVID-19 (dated by TCRdb to about 2020). To prepare the library, the immunoSEQ multiplex PCR assay was applied. Not all clones reach the TCRdb copy of this immuneACCESS table, which keeps in-frame sequences only. Checked studies attribute under half of the gap to unresolved V genes and leave the rest unexplained. The sample contains under 300,000 clones, over 70% of them found a single time. The biggest ten clones account for 2.5% to 4% of the sample. The sample was peripheral blood. The receptors here all came from a woman aged 80 or over with acute or convalescent COVID-19.

The chain recombines TRBV5-1 with TRBJ1-6; 7 bases match TRBD1. Germline loops: CDR1 SGHRS, CDR2 YFSETQ. The CDR3 extends over 16 amino acids. J was trimmed by 8 bases and V by 6 bases; bases with no gene match: 14. The CDR3 coding sequence is TGCGCCAGCACCTCAGGGGGAAAGGGGGCTGATTCACCCCTCCACTTT. Its protein product is CASTSGGKGADSPLHF.

The V call is TRBV19, the J call TRBJ1-5; D is perhaps TRBD1 (6 bases). V lost 5 bases and J 0 bases, leaving 14 bases between the germline ends. From germline, CDR1 is LNHDA and CDR2 SQIVND (reference sequence). The length of the CDR3 is 16 residues. This CDR3 is CASSVIQGYSNQPQHF. CDR3 sequence (DNA): TGTGCCAGTAGTGTAATACAGGGATATAGCAATCAGCCCCAGCATTTT.

J is TRBJ2-1 and V is TRBV10-2; perhaps TRBD2 as D (5 bases). There are 15 residues in the CDR3. Germline-derived CDR1 and CDR2 are WSHSY and SAAADI. The V end lost 2 bases, the J end lost 6 bases, and 14 bases lay between the germline ends. Here the CDR3 DNA reads TGCGCCAGCAGTGAGGCTAGCCTTTCTTTCAATGAGCAGTTCTTC. Protein: CASSEASLSFNEQFF.

This sequence joins TRBV11-2 and TRBJ1-1; 8 bases match TRBD1. Per germline, CDR1 SGHAT and CDR2 FQNNGV. V trimming: 6 bases; J trimming: 10 bases; junction bases outside the gene matches: 10. This CDR3 spans 13 amino acids. CDR3 sequence (DNA): TGTGCCAGCAGTCCGGGGCAGGGGGCCGCAGCTTTCTTT. Translating it yields CASSPGQGAAAFF.

The rearrangement links TRBV2 to TRBJ2-6; D is uncertain. Trimming cost V 5 bases and J 0 bases, with 14 bases left between them. Germline assignment: CDR1 SNHLY and CDR2 FYNNEI. The CDR3 extends over 17 amino acids. CDR3 in DNA: TGTGCCAGCAGTCCCGGGTCTCCGGTCTCTGGGGCCAACGTCCTGACTTTC. This encodes CASSPGSPVSGANVLTF.

The chain couples TRBV5-6 to TRBJ2-3, with a possible D match to TRBD2 (6 bases). The V and J ends lost 3 bases and 0 bases respectively, with 17 bases between them. Germline lookup yields CDR1 SGHDT and CDR2 YYEEEE. The CDR3 totals 17 residues. The CDR3 region is CASSSLGTSKSTDTQYF. CDR3 nucleotide sequence: TGTGCCAGCAGCTCGCTCGGGACTTCCAAAAGCACAGATACGCAGTATTTT.

This clone appeared a few times. Here the CDR3 reads CASRLTGFTGELFF. The DNA of the CDR3 is TGTGCCAGCAGATTGACAGGGTTCACCGGGGAGCTGTTTTTT. V and J are TRBV25-1 and TRBJ2-2; 7 bases line up with TRBD1. CDR1 and CDR2 from the germline V gene are MGHDK and SYGVNS. The J segment lost 4 bases and the V segment lost 6 bases, leaving 5 bases of the junction unmatched. The CDR3 covers 14 residues.

The chain links TRBV5-4 to TRBJ2-3; D uncertain. The CDR3 is made up of 15 amino acids. The germline gives CDR1 SGHNT, CDR2 YYREEE (reference sequence). V was cut by 0 bases and J by 0 bases, with 8 bases left in between. The CDR3 region has the DNA TGTGCCAGCAGCTTGGGTGGGCCTAGCACAGATACGCAGTATTTT. It is translated as CASSLGGPSTDTQYF. The full variable domain, its missing parts supplied by reference TRBV5-4 and TRBJ2-3, is ETGVTQSPTHLIKTRGQQVTLRCSSQSGHNTVSWYQQALGQGPQFIFQYYREEENGRGNFPPRFSGLQFPNYSSELNVNALELDDSALYLCASSLGGPSTDTQYFGPGTRLTVL.

This clone has a single count. This sequence joins TRBV5-8 and TRBJ1-2, with 9 bases fitting TRBD1. The CDR3 runs 14 residues. With V trimmed by 4 bases and J by 8 bases, 9 bases remained unmatched. Germline CDR1 SGHTS, CDR2 YDEGEE. The CDR3 here is CASSRGQGVTGYTF. CDR3 nucleotide sequence: TGTGCCAGCAGCCGGGGACAGGGAGTCACAGGCTACACCTTC.

The chain couples TRBV28 to TRBJ2-2, with TRBD1 as a possible D gene (5 bases). CDR3 size: 18 residues. Trimming took 5 bases from V and 6 from J, leaving 25 bases between them. The germline gives CDR1 MDHEN, CDR2 SYDVKM. The CDR3 protein is CASSTRRLTELKAGELFF. The CDR3, as DNA: TGTGCCAGCAGTACCCGACGTTTGACAGAGCTTAAGGCCGGGGAGCTGTTTTTT. The full variable domain, completed using reference TRBV28 and TRBJ2-2, is DVKVTQSSRYLVKRTGEKVFLECVQDMDHENMFWYRQDPGLGLRLIYFSYDVKMKEKGDIPEGYSVSREKKERFSLILESASTNQTSMYLCASSTRRLTELKAGELFFGEGSRLTVL.

V usage is TRBV5-6 and J usage is TRBJ2-3, with 7 nucleotides matching TRBD2. Germline CDR1 reads SGHDT; CDR2 reads YYEEEE. J gave up 2 bases and V 2 bases, and 5 bases lay outside the gene matches. The CDR3 is 15 residues long. The CDR3 nucleotides are TGTGCCAGCAGCTTAGCGGGAAGCTACACAGATACGCAGTATTTT. Translating gives CASSLAGSYTDTQYF. Complete variable domain (other parts from reference TRBV5-6 and TRBJ2-3): DAGVTQSPTHLIKTRGQQVTLRCSPKSGHDTVSWYQQALGQGPQFIFQYYEEEERQRGNFPDRFSGHQFPNYSSELNVNALLLGDSALYLCASSLAGSYTDTQYFGPGTRLTVL.

This clone was counted once. This sequence joins TRBV7-8 and TRBJ1-3; D call uncertain. The V and J ends lost 0 bases and 1 base respectively, with 10 bases between them. This CDR3 has 16 amino acids. Looked up from germline, CDR1 is SGHVS and CDR2 is FQNEAQ. CDR3 amino acids: CASSLAGPSSGNTIYF. The DNA of the CDR3 is TGTGCCAGCAGCTTAGCGGGCCCGTCGTCTGGAAACACCATATATTTT.